The source of this T cell receptor (beta chain) is a study of blood T cell repertoires in COVID-19. Data came from immunoSEQ multiplex PCR; TCRdb stores just in-frame clones and leaves some out. The table has over 200,000 clones, approximately 91% seen once. The sequenced sample consisted of peripheral blood. The source of this sequence is an older woman with acute or convalescent COVID-19.

CDR3 in DNA: TGTGCCAGCAGTTACTCGAGTGGGGGCTCGGGAGCTTTCTTT. Translated, it gives CASSYSSGGSGAFF. V and J are TRBV6-6 and TRBJ1-1, with a tentative D call TRBD1 (6 bases). The CDR3 runs 14 residues. V lost 0 bases and J 10 bases, leaving 15 bases between the germline ends. Germline V gene data show CDR1 as MNHNY and CDR2 as SVGAGI (reference sequence).